The clone carrying this T cell receptor (beta chain) was recorded at least ten times. The data stem from a study of T-cell reconstitution after alpha-beta-depleted transplantation in children. The germline V gene has CDR1 SGHAT and CDR2 FQNNGV. CDR3 length: 16 residues. Deletions cut 5 bases from V and 2 bases from J, with 16 bases between. The TCRbeta library incorporated unique molecular identifiers. TCRdb redid the calling of the PCR reads with MiXCR, one entry per CDR3 protein. The sample has some 240,000 distinct CDR3 sequences, 7.5% to 10% seen once. The TCR comes from a human donor who donated a stem cell graft to a child with SCID. V is TRBV11-2 and J is TRBJ1-3, with a tentative D call TRBD1 (5 bases). Sequences were derived from PBMCs from the stem cell graft donor, sampled from the stem cell graft. The CDR3: CASSKEGADPGNTIYF. In nucleotides, the CDR3 is TGTGCCAGCAGCAAGGAAGGGGCTGATCCTGGAAACACCATATATTTT. The whole variable domain, remainder taken from reference TRBV11-2 and TRBJ1-3, is EAGVAQSPRYKIIEKRQSVAFWCNPISGHATLYWYQQILGQGPKLLIQFQNNGVVDDSQLPKDRFSAERLKGVDSTLKIQPAKLEDSAVYLCASSKEGADPGNTIYFGEGSWLTVV.